This is a list of T cell receptor beta chains from one sample in a study of T cell responses to AZD1222 COVID-19 vaccine. TCRdb keeps only in-frame clones here, not all; method: immunoSEQ multiplex PCR. The sample has about 150,000 clones, 85% to 95% seen once. The sequencing here drew on peripheral blood, taken on day 0 of AZD1222 vaccination. Receptor source: an adult in good health. Both conserved end residues are part of each CDR3. A D gene is named only where the DNA matches it firmly. Size is omitted from some rows. Given values are once, few, many or a class for expanded clones.

j_call clone_size v_call d_call cdr3_nt cdr3_aa
TRBJ2-1 NA TRBV6-5 TRBD1 TGTGCCAGCAGTTCACCGGGACAGGGGGCTTTCAATGAGCAGTTCTTC CASSSPGQGAFNEQFF
TRBJ1-2 once TRBV6-5 TRBD1 TGTGCCAGCAGACAAACGGGACAGGGTATTGGCTACACCTTC CASRQTGQGIGYTF
TRBJ2-7 NA TRBV19 NA TGTGCCAGTAGTATTGGGGACGGTCTCTACGAGCAGTACTTC CASSIGDGLYEQYF
TRBJ1-1 NA TRBV6-4 NA TGTGCCAGCACAACGGATGTGGGGGGTAGCACTGAAGCTTTCTTT CASTTDVGGSTEAFF
TRBJ2-1 NA TRBV11-2 TRBD2 TGTGCCAGCAGCTTAGCCCCCTCCCCACTAGCGGGTATCAATGAGCAGTTCTTC CASSLAPSPLAGINEQFF
TRBJ2-3 NA TRBV7-9 TRBD1 TGTGCCAGCAGCTTAGGACAGGGCTTCACTAGCACAGATACGCAGTATTTT CASSLGQGFTSTDTQYF
TRBJ2-1 NA TRBV29-1 NA TGCAGCGTTGAAGAGGGGGCTAGCCCAAGACTGCAGTTCTTC CSVEEGASPRLQFF
TRBJ2-7 NA TRBV14 TRBD1 TGTGCCAGCAGCCCGGACAGGGCCTACGAGCAGTACTTC CASSPDRAYEQYF
TRBJ2-3 NA TRBV12-3/TRBV12-4 NA TGTGCCAGCAGTTTAATGGGCGATACGCAGTATTTT CASSLMGDTQYF
TRBJ1-3 NA TRBV29-1 NA TGCAGCGTTGGGGAAGGACGGCGAAACACCATATATTTT CSVGEGRRNTIYF
TRBJ2-7 NA TRBV10-3 NA TGTGCCATCAGTGACTCCGACAGGCCTCTTCTCTCCTACGAGCAGTACTTC CAISDSDRPLLSYEQYF
TRBJ1-1 NA TRBV19 NA TGTGCCAGTAGTCCCCAGAGTGGATTTATGAACACTGAAGCTTTCTTT CASSPQSGFMNTEAFF
TRBJ1-3 NA TRBV7-9 TRBD1 TGTGCCAGCACCCCTGGGACAGGGAAAAGAAACACCATATATTTT CASTPGTGKRNTIYF
TRBJ1-2 NA TRBV5-1 NA TGCGCCAGCAGCCTATCAACCAGGGTCGTTGTCGATGGCTACACCTTC CASSLSTRVVVDGYTF
TRBJ2-7 NA TRBV14 NA TGTGCCAGCAGCCAAGATCTTTCGCCCGGGTACTCCTACGAGCAGTACTTC CASSQDLSPGYSYEQYF
TRBJ1-1 once TRBV5-8 NA TGTGCCCCTAACCAGGGCCTTGAGGAAGCTTTCTTT CAPNQGLEEAFF
TRBJ1-6 NA TRBV6-5 TRBD1 TGTGCCGCCAGGGAGGACAGGGATAATTCACCCCTCCACTTT CAAREDRDNSPLHF
TRBJ1-1 NA TRBV4-2 NA TGTGCCAGCAGCCAAGAGGCTTGGATGGGGGAAGCTTTCTTT CASSQEAWMGEAFF
TRBJ1-1 NA TRBV6-5 NA TGTGCCAGCAGCGAGACTGACATGAACACTGAAGCTTTCTTT CASSETDMNTEAFF